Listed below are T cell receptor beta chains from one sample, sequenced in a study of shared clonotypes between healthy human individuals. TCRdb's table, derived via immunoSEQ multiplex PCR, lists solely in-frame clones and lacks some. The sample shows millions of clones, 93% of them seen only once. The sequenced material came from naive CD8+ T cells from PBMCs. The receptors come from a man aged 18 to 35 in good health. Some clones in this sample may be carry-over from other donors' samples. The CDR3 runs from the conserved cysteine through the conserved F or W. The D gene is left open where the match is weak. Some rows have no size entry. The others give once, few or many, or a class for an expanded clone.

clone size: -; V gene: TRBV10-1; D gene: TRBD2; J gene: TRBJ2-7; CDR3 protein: CASSPRTSYNEQYF; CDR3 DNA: TGCGCCAGCAGTCCGCGGACTAGCTACAACGAGCAGTACTTC
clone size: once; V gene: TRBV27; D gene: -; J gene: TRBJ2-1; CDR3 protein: CASSRIRGNEQFF; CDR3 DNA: TGTGCCAGCAGTCGCATACGGGGCAATGAGCAGTTCTTC
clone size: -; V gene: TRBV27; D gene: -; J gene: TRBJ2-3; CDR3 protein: CASSLSARAILSADTQYF; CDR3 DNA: TGTGCCAGCAGTTTATCGGCTCGCGCTATACTTAGTGCAGATACGCAGTATTTT
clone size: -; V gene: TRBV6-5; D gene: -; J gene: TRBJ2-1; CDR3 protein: CASSYSERYNEQFF; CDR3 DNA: TGTGCCAGCAGTTACTCGGAAAGATACAATGAGCAGTTCTTC
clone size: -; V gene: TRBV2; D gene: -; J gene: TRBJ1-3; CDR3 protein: CATWTVSGNTIYF; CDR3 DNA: TGTGCCACTTGGACAGTCTCTGGAAACACCATATATTTT
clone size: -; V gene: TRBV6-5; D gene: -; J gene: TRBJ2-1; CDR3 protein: CASSLGQRPYNEQFF; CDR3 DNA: TGTGCCAGCAGTTTAGGACAGAGGCCTTACAATGAGCAGTTCTTC
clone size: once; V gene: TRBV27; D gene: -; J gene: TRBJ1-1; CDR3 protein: CASSHVGGGNTEAFF; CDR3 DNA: TGTGCCAGCAGCCATGTAGGGGGTGGTAACACTGAAGCTTTCTTT
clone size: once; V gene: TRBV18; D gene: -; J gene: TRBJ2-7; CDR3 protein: CASSPPRVRGTTALGQYF; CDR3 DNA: TGTGCCAGCTCGCCCCCTCGGGTCCGGGGTACCACCGCACTGGGGCAGTACTTC
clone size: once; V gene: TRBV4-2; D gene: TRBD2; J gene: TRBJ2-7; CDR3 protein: CASSQVATSPHLSYEQYF; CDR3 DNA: TGTGCCAGCAGCCAAGTCGCGACTAGCCCCCACCTTTCCTACGAGCAGTACTTC
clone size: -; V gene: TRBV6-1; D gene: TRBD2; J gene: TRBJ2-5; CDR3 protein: CASSDSGRGLGETQYF; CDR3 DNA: TGTGCCAGCAGTGATAGCGGGAGAGGGTTAGGAGAGACCCAGTACTTC
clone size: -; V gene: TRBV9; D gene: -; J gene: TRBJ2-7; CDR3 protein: CASSVDVTYEQYF; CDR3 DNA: TGTGCCAGCAGCGTAGACGTAACCTACGAGCAGTACTTC
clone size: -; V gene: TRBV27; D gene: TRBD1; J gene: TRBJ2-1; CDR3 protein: CASSSGGEQFF; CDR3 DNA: TGTGCCAGCAGTTCAGGGGGTGAGCAGTTCTTC
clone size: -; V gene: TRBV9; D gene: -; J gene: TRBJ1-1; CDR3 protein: CASSVEVTAMNTEAFF; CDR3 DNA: TGTGCCAGCAGCGTAGAAGTGACAGCGATGAACACTGAAGCTTTCTTT
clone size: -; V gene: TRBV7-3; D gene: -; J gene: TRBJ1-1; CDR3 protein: CASSFQLNTEAFF; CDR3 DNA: TGTGCCAGCAGCTTTCAGCTGAACACTGAAGCTTTCTTT
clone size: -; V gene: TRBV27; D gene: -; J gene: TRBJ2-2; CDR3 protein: CASSLTRGTGELFF; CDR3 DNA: TGTGCCAGCAGTTTAACCCGGGGTACCGGGGAGCTGTTTTTT
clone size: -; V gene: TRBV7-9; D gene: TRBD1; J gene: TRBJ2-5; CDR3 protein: CASSTRNRGETQYF; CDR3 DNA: TGTGCCAGCAGCACCCGGAACAGGGGCGAGACCCAGTACTTC
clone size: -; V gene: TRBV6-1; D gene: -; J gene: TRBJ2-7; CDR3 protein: CASSEGGGRLSSYEQYF; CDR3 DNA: TGTGCCAGCAGTGAAGGAGGGGGTAGGTTGAGCTCCTACGAGCAGTACTTC
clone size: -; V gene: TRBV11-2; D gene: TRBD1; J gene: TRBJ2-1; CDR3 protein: CASTPDRGAEQFF; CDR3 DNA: TGTGCCAGCACCCCGGACAGGGGAGCTGAGCAGTTCTTC
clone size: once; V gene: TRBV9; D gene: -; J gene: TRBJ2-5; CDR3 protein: CASSVDRNEETQYF; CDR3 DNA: TGTGCCAGCAGCGTCGACAGGAATGAAGAGACCCAGTACTTC
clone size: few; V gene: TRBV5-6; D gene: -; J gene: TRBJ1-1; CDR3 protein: CASSFQGSEAFF; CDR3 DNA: TGTGCCAGCAGCTTCCAGGGAAGTGAAGCTTTCTTT
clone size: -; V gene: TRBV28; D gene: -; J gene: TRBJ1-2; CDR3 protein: CASSLIEVANYGYTF; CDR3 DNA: TGTGCCAGCAGTTTAATCGAGGTTGCTAACTATGGCTACACCTTC
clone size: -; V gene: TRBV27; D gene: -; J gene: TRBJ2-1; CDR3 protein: CASRLQGANEQFF; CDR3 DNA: TGTGCCAGCAGACTCCAGGGAGCCAATGAGCAGTTCTTC
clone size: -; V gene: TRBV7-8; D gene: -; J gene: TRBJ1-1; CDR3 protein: CASSSYRASGTEAFF; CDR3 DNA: TGTGCCAGCAGCTCGTACCGAGCATCCGGCACTGAAGCTTTCTTT
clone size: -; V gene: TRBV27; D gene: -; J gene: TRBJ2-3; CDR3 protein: CASSPVSSTDTQYF; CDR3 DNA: TGTGCCAGCAGCCCTGTTTCTAGCACAGATACGCAGTATTTT
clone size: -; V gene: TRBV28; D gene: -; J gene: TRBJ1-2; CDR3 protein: CASRPDWVANYGYTF; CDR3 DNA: TGTGCCAGCAGACCCGATTGGGTAGCTAACTATGGCTACACCTTC
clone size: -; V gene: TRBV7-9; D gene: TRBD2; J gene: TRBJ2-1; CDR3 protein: CASSLAGGWNEQFF; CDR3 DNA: TGTGCCAGCAGTCTAGCGGGAGGGTGGAATGAGCAGTTCTTC
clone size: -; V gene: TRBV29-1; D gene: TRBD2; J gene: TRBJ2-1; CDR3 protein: CSVEPTSGSKGDEQFF; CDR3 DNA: TGCAGCGTTGAACCCACTAGCGGGAGTAAAGGGGATGAGCAGTTCTTC
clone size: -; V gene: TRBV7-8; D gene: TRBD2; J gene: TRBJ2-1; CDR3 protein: CASSLGLAGVLVEQFF; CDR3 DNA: TGTGCCAGCAGCTTAGGACTAGCGGGAGTCTTGGTGGAGCAGTTCTTC
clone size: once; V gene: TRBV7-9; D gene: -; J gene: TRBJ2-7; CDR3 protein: CASSFSGYEQYF; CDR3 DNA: TGTGCCAGCAGCTTCTCCGGCTACGAGCAGTACTTC
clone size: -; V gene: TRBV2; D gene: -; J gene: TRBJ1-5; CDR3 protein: CASSSQEYSNQPQHF; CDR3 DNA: TGTGCCAGCAGTTCACAGGAGTATAGCAATCAGCCCCAGCATTTT
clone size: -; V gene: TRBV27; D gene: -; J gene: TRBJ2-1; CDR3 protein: CASSPRGSDNEQFF; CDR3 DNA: TGTGCCAGCAGCCCAAGGGGGTCGGACAATGAGCAGTTCTTC
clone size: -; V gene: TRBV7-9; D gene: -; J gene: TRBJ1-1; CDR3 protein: CASSLASRQEAFF; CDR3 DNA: TGTGCCAGCAGCTTAGCGTCGCGGCAAGAAGCTTTCTTT
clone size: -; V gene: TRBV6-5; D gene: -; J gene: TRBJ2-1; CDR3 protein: CASSYSGYSYNEQFF; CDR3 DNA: TGTGCCAGCAGTTACTCGGGCTATAGCTACAATGAGCAGTTCTTC
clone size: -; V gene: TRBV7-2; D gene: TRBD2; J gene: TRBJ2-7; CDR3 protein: CASSLSSGTRTYEQYF; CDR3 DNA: TGTGCCAGCAGCTTATCTAGCGGGACGCGAACCTACGAGCAGTACTTC
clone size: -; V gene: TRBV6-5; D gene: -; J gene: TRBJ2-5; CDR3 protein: CASSYTGETQYF; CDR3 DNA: TGTGCCAGCAGTTACACAGGAGAGACCCAGTACTTC
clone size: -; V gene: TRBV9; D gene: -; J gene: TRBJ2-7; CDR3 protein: CASSPRTAYEQYF; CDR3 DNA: TGTGCCAGCAGCCCAAGGACAGCCTACGAGCAGTACTTC
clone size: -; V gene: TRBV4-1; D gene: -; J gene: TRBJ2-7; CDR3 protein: CASSQAQGGALRYEQYF; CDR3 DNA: TGCGCCAGCAGCCAAGCCCAGGGGGGGGCGCTTCGCTACGAGCAGTACTTC
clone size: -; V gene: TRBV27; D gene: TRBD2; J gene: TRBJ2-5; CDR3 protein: CASSGLAGYQETQYF; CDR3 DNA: TGTGCCAGCAGTGGACTAGCGGGGTACCAAGAGACCCAGTACTTC
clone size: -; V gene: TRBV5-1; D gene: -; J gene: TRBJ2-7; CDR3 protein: CASWTFSYEQYF; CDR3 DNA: TGCGCCAGCTGGACCTTCTCCTACGAGCAGTACTTC
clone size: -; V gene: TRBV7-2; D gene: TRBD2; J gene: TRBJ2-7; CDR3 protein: CASSLAAGDLEQYF; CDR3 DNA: TGTGCCAGCAGCTTAGCGGCGGGGGATCTCGAGCAGTACTTC
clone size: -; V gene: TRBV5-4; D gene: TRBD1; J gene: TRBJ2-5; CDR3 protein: CASSPGQGVKYETQYF; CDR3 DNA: TGTGCCAGCAGCCCCGGACAGGGCGTGAAATACGAGACCCAGTACTTC
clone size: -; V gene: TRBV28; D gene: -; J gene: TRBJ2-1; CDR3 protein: CASSFGSRQSNEQFF; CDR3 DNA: TGTGCCAGCAGTTTCGGGTCCAGGCAGTCCAATGAGCAGTTCTTC
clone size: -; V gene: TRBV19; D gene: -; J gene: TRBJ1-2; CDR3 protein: CATREAYGYTF; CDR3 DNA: TGTGCCACGCGTGAGGCCTATGGCTACACCTTC
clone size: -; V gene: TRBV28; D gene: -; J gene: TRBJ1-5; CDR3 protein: CATQTGPSNQPQHF; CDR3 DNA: TGTGCCACCCAGACAGGCCCTAGCAATCAGCCCCAGCATTTT
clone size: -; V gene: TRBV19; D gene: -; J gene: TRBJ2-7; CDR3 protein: CASSPVLGHETAYEQYF; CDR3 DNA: TGTGCCAGTAGTCCTGTTTTAGGACACGAGACGGCCTACGAGCAGTACTTC
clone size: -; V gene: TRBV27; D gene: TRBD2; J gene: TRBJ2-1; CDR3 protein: CASSPSAGDSYNEQFF; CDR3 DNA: TGTGCCAGCAGTCCGTCGGCGGGAGACTCCTACAATGAGCAGTTCTTC
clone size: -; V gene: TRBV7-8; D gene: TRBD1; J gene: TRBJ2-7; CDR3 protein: CASSSIGTGHEQYF; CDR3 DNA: TGTGCCAGCAGCTCCATCGGGACAGGGCACGAGCAGTACTTC
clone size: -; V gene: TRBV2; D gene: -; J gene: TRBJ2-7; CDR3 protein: CASSESRRNEQYF; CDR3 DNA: TGTGCCAGCAGTGAGAGTAGAAGGAACGAGCAGTACTTC
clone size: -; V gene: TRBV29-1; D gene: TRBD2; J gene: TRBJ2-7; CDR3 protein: CSTLYLGLEGYEQYF; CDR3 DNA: TGCAGCACCCTCTACCTGGGACTAGAAGGTTACGAGCAGTACTTC
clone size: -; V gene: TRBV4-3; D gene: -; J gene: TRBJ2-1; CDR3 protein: CASSQDEGGNEQFF; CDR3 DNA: TGCGCCAGCAGCCAAGATGAGGGTGGGAATGAGCAGTTCTTC
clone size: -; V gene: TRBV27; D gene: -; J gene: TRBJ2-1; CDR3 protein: CASSSTRGGPVNEQFF; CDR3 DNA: TGTGCCAGCAGTTCGACGAGAGGGGGGCCGGTCAATGAGCAGTTCTTC
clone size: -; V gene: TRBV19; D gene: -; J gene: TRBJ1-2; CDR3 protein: CATSKGQGLSANYGYTF; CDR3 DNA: TGTGCCACTTCAAAAGGGCAGGGCCTATCAGCTAACTATGGCTACACCTTC
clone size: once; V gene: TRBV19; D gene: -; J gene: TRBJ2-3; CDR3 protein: CASTPRSTDTQYF; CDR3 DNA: TGTGCCAGTACCCCAAGGAGCACAGATACGCAGTATTTT
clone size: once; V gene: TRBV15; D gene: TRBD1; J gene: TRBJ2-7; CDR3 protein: CATSTRGRSYEQYF; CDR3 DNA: TGTGCCACCAGCACCAGGGGGCGATCCTACGAGCAGTACTTC
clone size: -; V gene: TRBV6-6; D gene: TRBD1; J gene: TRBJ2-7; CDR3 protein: CASSYLGQGASYEQYF; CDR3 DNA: TGTGCCAGCAGTTACCTTGGACAGGGGGCCTCCTACGAGCAGTACTTC